The 28 T cell receptor beta chains below were found in one sample sequenced in a study of blood T cells in healthy people across ages. Using a J-beta primer mix together with a sample-barcoded 5' primer, a second PCR was run for about 7 to 12 cycles. Each CDR3 protein is one row after TCRdb ran MiXCR on the 5' RACE reads. The table shows 600,000 to 900,000 distinct CDR3 sequences, with around a quarter occurring only once. This sample was also put to use in a study of T cells of mothers and their children.

Sequencing was carried out using blood. The receptors were gathered from a boy aged 10-17 years in good health.

The rearrangement links TRBV30 to TRBJ2-1; the D is unclear. The J call may be mistaken, given a closer DNA end match to TRBJ2-7. The CDR3 is 12 residues long. Looked up from germline, CDR1 is GTSNPN and CDR2 is SVGIG (reference sequence). CDR3 residues: CAWSDFSWEQYF. The CDR3 DNA sequence: TGTGCCTGGAGCGACTTCTCGTGGGAGCAGTACTTC.

This clonotype showed up just a few times. The rearrangement uses TRBV7-9 and TRBJ1-2; D remains ambiguous. Germline loops: CDR1 SEHNR, CDR2 FQNEAQ (reference sequence). This CDR3 comprises 13 residues. Between the trimmed V and J ends, which lost 7 bases and 4 bases, there was a span of 13 bases. The CDR3 region has the DNA TGTGCCAGCACCCTAGCCGGGGTCTATGGCTACACCTTC. This translates into CASTLAGVYGYTF.

The chain is built from TRBV5-5 and TRBJ2-3; TRBD1 aligns across 7 bases. After removal of 4 bases from V and 6 bases from J, the junction contained 17 bases not matched to a gene. Germline CDR1 SGHKS, CDR2 YYEKEE (reference sequence). The CDR3 runs 17 residues. CDR3 sequence (DNA): TGTGCCAGCAGCCCCTATGGGAACAGGGGTGGTATCGATACGCAGTATTTT. It is translated as CASSPYGNRGGIDTQYF.

This chain links TRBV21-1 with TRBJ2-7; the DNA was not compared with TRBD1, the D call given in the table. TRBV21-1 is a pseudogene. The CDR3 is 16 residues long. The CDR3 DNA reads TGTGCCAGCACAAAAGAGGGGGACAGCGGGCGGGAGGAGCAGTACTTC. Its protein is CASTKEGDSGREEQYF.

The rearrangement links TRBV6-5 to TRBJ1-6; the match to TRBD1 covers 7 bases. Per the germline V gene, CDR1 is MNHEY and CDR2 is SVGAGI. J lost 10 bases, V lost 6 bases, and 6 bases had no gene match. CDR3 size: 13 residues. CDR3 in amino acids: CASSDRVASPLHF. Here the CDR3 DNA reads TGTGCCAGCAGCGACAGGGTGGCCTCACCCCTCCACTTT.

The rearrangement links TRBV28 to TRBJ2-2; TRBD1 matches at 10 bases. The CDR3 totals 16 residues. The J segment lost 7 bases and the V segment lost 6 bases, leaving 11 bases of the junction unmatched. Germline CDR1 and CDR2: MDHEN and SYDVKM. The chain's CDR3 is CASRGFRQGANGELFF. The CDR3 bases are TGTGCCAGCAGGGGCTTCCGACAGGGGGCGAACGGGGAGCTGTTTTTT.

The rearrangement uses TRBV2 and TRBJ2-7; 9 bases match TRBD1. CDR3 length: 14 amino acids. Trimming at V came to 7 bases and at J to 4 bases, leaving 8 bases not matched to a gene. Germline loops: CDR1 SNHLY, CDR2 FYNNEI. CDR3 residues: CASNGQGSSYEQYF. DNA for the CDR3: TGTGCCAGCAATGGACAGGGGAGTTCTTACGAGCAGTACTTC.

The chain recombines TRBV4-2 with TRBJ2-5; D is uncertain. TRBJ2-7 matches the DNA end more closely, so the J call is doubtful. This CDR3 spans 15 amino acids. The germline V gene encodes CDR1 LGHNA and CDR2 YNFKEQ. CDR3 nucleotide sequence: TGTGCCAGCAGCCAAGAAGGGCGCGAGAAGGACGAGCAGTACTTC. Protein product: CASSQEGREKDEQYF.

Notes on this clonotype: The conserved closing phenylalanine or tryptophan is absent in this CDR3, likely reflecting a read error. The rearrangement joins TRBV28 to TRBJ2-1; a weak D match, TRBD2 (6 bases). Gene TRBJ2-7 matches the end of the DNA better, so the J call may be wrong. Looked up from germline, CDR1 is MDHEN and CDR2 is SYDVKM. CDR3 length: 13 amino acids. CDR3 sequence reads: CASSPRGPDEQYL. The CDR3 coding sequence is TGTGCCAGCAGTCCGCGGGGCCCCGACGAGCAGTACCTC.

This chain connects TRBV5-1 to TRBJ2-1, with 7 bases lining up with TRBD2. CDR3 length equals 16 residues. Germline V gene lookup returns CDR1 SGHRS and CDR2 YFSETQ. After removal of 4 bases from V and 3 bases from J, the junction contained 10 bases not matched to a gene. CDR3 bases: TGCGCCAGCAGCCCGGCCCATCGGGGGGACTACAATGAGCAGTTCTTC. This gives the protein CASSPAHRGDYNEQFF.

The chain combines TRBV6-5 with TRBJ1-2, with 7 bases that match TRBD1. CDR3 length equals 14 residues. The V gene's germline CDR1 is MNHEY and CDR2 SVGAGI. V lost 1 base to trimming and J lost 3 bases; unmatched junction nucleotides: 2. The CDR3 DNA sequence: TGTGCCAGCAGTTACTTAGACAGGGACTATGGCTACACCTTC. Translated: CASSYLDRDYGYTF.

The genes are TRBV20-1 and TRBJ2-4; 10 nucleotides line up with TRBD2. The length of the CDR3 is 18 residues. Germline trimming cut 6 bases from V and 0 bases from J; bases unmatched to any gene: 14. Germline CDR1 is DFQATT and CDR2 is SNEGSKA (reference sequence). The CDR3 region is CSASKGWTSGLAKNIQYF. The CDR3 DNA is TGCAGTGCCTCAAAGGGGTGGACTAGCGGACTAGCCAAAAACATTCAGTACTTC.

The chain uses TRBV20-1 and TRBJ2-3, with a weak D call TRBD1 (5 bases). CDR3 length: 12 residues. V was shortened by 2 bases and J by 4 bases, with 7 bases between the two germline ends. Germline values: CDR1 DFQATT, CDR2 SNEGSKA (reference sequence). The CDR3 loop reads CSARSTADTQYF. The CDR3 coding sequence is TGCAGTGCTAGATCGACAGCAGATACGCAGTATTTT.

There are a few counts of this clonotype. The V gene is TRBV20-1, the J gene TRBJ1-2; weak D call: TRBD1 (6 bases). Trimming left V 4 bases short and J 5 bases short, with 14 bases between. Germline V gene lookup returns CDR1 DFQATT and CDR2 SNEGSKA (reference sequence). CDR3 length: 13 amino acids. CDR3: CSAKRGGGYGYTF. The CDR3, as DNA: TGCAGTGCTAAAAGGGGGGGAGGATATGGCTACACCTTC.

This clonotype has a single count. This chain connects TRBV5-1 to TRBJ2-3; D unresolved. This CDR3 spans 14 amino acids. The V gene lost 0 bases and the J gene lost 3 bases, with 8 bases spanning the gap. Germline values: CDR1 SGHRS, CDR2 YFSETQ. DNA for the CDR3: TGCGCCAGCAGCTTGGAGGATATTACAGATACGCAGTATTTT. Amino acid sequence: CASSLEDITDTQYF.

The genes are TRBV12-3 or TRBV12-4 and TRBJ2-3; a possible D gene is TRBD2 (5 bases). V was pared by 1 base and J by 6 bases, with 11 bases between. The CDR3 contains 14 residues. For the CDR3, the DNA is TGTGCCAGCAGTTTAGTCGGGGTAAAGGATACGCAGTATTTT. This sequence encodes CASSLVGVKDTQYF.

This chain connects TRBV10-3 to TRBJ2-5; TRBD1 is a possible D gene (5 bases). Germline CDR1 is ENHRY and CDR2 is SYGVKD. Trimming took off 0 bases at V and 10 bases at J, with 15 bases between the two ends. CDR3 length equals 14 residues. CDR3 loop: CAISESNRGSNQYF. The CDR3 bases are TGTGCCATCAGTGAGTCGAATAGGGGTTCTAACCAGTACTTC.

The gene calls are TRBV24-1 and TRBJ2-1, with a possible D match to TRBD2 (5 bases). The CDR3 has 15 amino acids. Germline-derived CDR1 and CDR2 are KGHDR and SFDVKD. V was pared by 0 bases and J by 5 bases, with 10 bases between. The CDR3 is CATSDLLAGNNEQFF. CDR3 nucleotides: TGTGCCACCAGTGATTTGCTAGCTGGGAACAATGAGCAGTTCTTC.

The J gene is TRBJ1-2, the V gene TRBV7-2; D gene unclear. The germline V gene encodes CDR1 SGHTA and CDR2 FQGNSA. This CDR3 spans 14 amino acids. Trimming cost V 5 bases and J 5 bases, with 15 bases left between them. This CDR3 reads CASSSSAWWYGYTF. Here the CDR3 DNA reads TGTGCCAGCAGCAGCAGCGCCTGGTGGTATGGCTACACCTTC.

The chain's CDR3 is CASSFEGGPHEQYF. The CDR3 DNA reads TGCGCCAGCAGCTTTGAGGGGGGGCCGCACGAGCAGTACTTC. The chain links TRBV5-1 to TRBJ2-5, with D possibly matching TRBD2 (7 bases). The DNA end favors TRBJ2-7, so the J call may be wrong. Germline assignment: CDR1 SGHRS and CDR2 YFSETQ. The length of the CDR3 is 14 residues.

J is TRBJ2-4 and V is TRBV6-2 or TRBV6-3, with TRBD2 as a possible D gene (5 bases). Trimming removed 4 bases at V and 10 bases at J, with 23 bases between. The CDR3 consists of 16 residues. Germline CDR1 and CDR2: MNHEY and SVGEGT. Here the CDR3 DNA reads TGTGCCAGCAGTTCAATCCGCCGGGATCTTCTGGGGATTCAGTACTTC. Translating gives CASSSIRRDLLGIQYF.

DNA of the CDR3: TGTGCCAGCAGCGTAGAAGGGGCCTATAGCACAGATACGCAGTATTTT. This encodes CASSVEGAYSTDTQYF. The rearrangement links TRBV9 to TRBJ2-3; D perhaps matches TRBD1 (5 bases). The CDR3 is 16 amino acids. Trimming took off 0 bases at V and 0 bases at J, with 11 bases between the two ends. In germline, CDR1 is SGDLS, CDR2 YYNGEE.

This clonotype has ten or more counts. The V and J genes are TRBV20-1 and TRBJ2-6; TRBD1 agrees at 7 bases. The CDR3 has 14 residues. The germline CDR1 and CDR2 sequences are DFQATT and SNEGSKA (reference sequence). V was pared by 6 bases and J by 3 bases, with 5 bases of the junction left unmatched. The CDR3 sequence is CSAEGTVGANVLTF. CDR3 coding DNA: TGCAGTGCGGAAGGGACAGTTGGGGCCAACGTCCTGACTTTC.

The chain carries TRBV13 and TRBJ2-5, with TRBD1 as a possible D gene (6 bases). Trimming removed 1 base from V and 3 bases from J, with 9 bases in between. The CDR3 extends over 14 amino acids. Germline V lookup: CDR1 PRHDT, CDR2 FYEKMQ (reference sequence). The CDR3 DNA follows: TGTGCCAGCAGCTTAGCGAGGGGGAAAGAGACCCAGTACTTC. Amino acids: CASSLARGKETQYF. Based on the CDR3 plus reference TRBV13 and TRBJ2-5, the full variable domain is AAGVIQSPRHLIKEKRETATLKCYPIPRHDTVYWYQQGPGQDPQFLISFYEKMQSDKGSIPDRFSAQQFSDYHSELNMSSLELGDSALYFCASSLARGKETQYFGPGTRLLVL.

This clonotype was counted only a few times. The V call is TRBV7-9, the J call TRBJ2-7; TRBD1 might be the D (6 bases). Germline values: CDR1 SEHNR, CDR2 FQNEAQ (reference sequence). The CDR3 runs to 15 residues. V shed 6 bases and J shed 0 bases, with 15 bases lying between them. DNA for the CDR3: TGTGCCAGCAGTCCCCCAAGGGGGTACTCCTACGAGCAGTACTTC. It encodes CASSPPRGYSYEQYF.

The J gene is TRBJ1-1, the V gene TRBV7-9, with D possibly matching TRBD1 (5 bases). CDR1 SEHNR and CDR2 FQNEAQ come from the germline V gene (reference sequence). With 2 bases removed from V and 5 bases from J, the gap between germline ends came to 12 bases. The CDR3 runs 14 residues. The CDR3 is CASSLTRDGTEAFF. CDR3 DNA: TGTGCCAGCAGCTTAACCCGGGACGGGACTGAAGCTTTCTTT.

Ten or more counts support this clonotype. V and J are TRBV7-3 and TRBJ1-1, with D possibly being TRBD1 (6 bases). This CDR3 has 13 amino acids. Germline CDR1 SGHTA, CDR2 FQGTGA. V lost 5 bases and J 1 base, leaving 8 bases between the germline ends. DNA for the CDR3: TGTGCCAGCAGCCCGACAGGGAACACTGAAGCTTTCTTT. This translates into CASSPTGNTEAFF.

The chain carries TRBV5-1 and TRBJ2-5; 11 bases map to TRBD2. Matching the DNA end better, TRBJ2-1 makes the J call doubtful. This CDR3 contains 15 residues. From germline, CDR1 is SGHRS and CDR2 YFSETQ. The CDR3 is CASSMLAGGMDEQFF. In DNA, the CDR3 is TGCGCCAGCAGCATGCTAGCGGGGGGCATGGATGAGCAGTTCTTC.